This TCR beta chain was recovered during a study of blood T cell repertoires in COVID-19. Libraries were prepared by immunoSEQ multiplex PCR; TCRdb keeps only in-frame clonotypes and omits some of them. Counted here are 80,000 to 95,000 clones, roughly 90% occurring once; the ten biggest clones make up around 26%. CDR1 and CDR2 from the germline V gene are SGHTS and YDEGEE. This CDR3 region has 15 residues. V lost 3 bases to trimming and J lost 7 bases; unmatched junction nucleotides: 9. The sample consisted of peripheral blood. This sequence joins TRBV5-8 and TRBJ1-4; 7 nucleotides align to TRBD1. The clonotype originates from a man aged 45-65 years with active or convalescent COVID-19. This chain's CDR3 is CASSYKRGRIEKLFF. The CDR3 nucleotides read TGTGCCAGCAGCTATAAGAGGGGGCGCATTGAAAAACTGTTTTTT.